This T cell receptor beta chain was recorded in a study of blood T cell repertoires in COVID-19. The overall study: The United States, Italy and Spain supplied acute and convalescent COVID-19 samples. T cells, B-cell-depleted T cells, or PBMCs provided the cDNA or gDNA that served as material.

CDR1 SGHTA and CDR2 FQGNSA come from the germline V gene. There are 15 residues in the CDR3. V shed 5 bases, J shed 7 bases, and the junction held 13 bases outside the gene matches. Original analysis: Reference gene primer amplification gave nucleated cell count estimates. TCRdb's copy holds only in-frame clones and misses some; the assay was immunoSEQ multiplex PCR. Clonal size and the V and J genes are those of that table, whereas D and trimming came from the DNA. This sample has around 100,000 clones, with around nine tenths found just once. The rearrangement joins TRBV7-2 to TRBJ1-2; 7 nucleotides align to TRBD1. The sequencing input was peripheral blood. The sequence was collected from a human donor in a cohort sampled during active COVID-19. CDR3 sequence reads: CASSRTPTTGSGYTF. CDR3 sequence (DNA): TGTGCCAGCAGCCGGACACCAACGACAGGGAGTGGCTACACCTTC.